Below are 30 T cell receptor beta chains sequenced from a single sample in a study of CXCR3-negative and CXCR3-positive naive CD8 T cells. In preparing the TRB cDNA libraries, 5' RACE with UMI labels was used. TCRdb re-called the 5' RACE reads and shows each CDR3 protein once, DNA omitted. This sample contains about 40,000 distinct CDR3 sequences. The specimen was memory CD8+ T cells from blood. The receptors were gathered from a human donor in good health. Some clones in this sample may be carry-over from other donors' samples.

V is TRBV28 and J is TRBJ2-3; without DNA, the TCRdb call of TRBD2 cannot be checked. Germline V gene lookup returns CDR1 MDHEN and CDR2 SYDVKM. This CDR3 comprises 18 residues. The CDR3 reads CASSPKVLAGGRRATQYF.

V gene TRBV5-1 combines with J gene TRBJ1-1. Germline V gives CDR1 SGHRS, CDR2 YFSETQ. The CDR3 extends over 17 amino acids. CDR3 region: CASSFSRQGSMNTEAFF.

V is TRBV7-3 and J is TRBJ2-1. This CDR3 has 12 amino acids. Germline CDR1 reads SGHTA; CDR2 reads FQGTGA. CDR3 in amino acids: CASSISTDPQFF.

The chain recombines TRBV27 with TRBJ2-3. CDR1 is MNHEY and CDR2 is SMNVEV in the germline V gene (reference sequence). The CDR3 totals 12 residues. The CDR3 loop reads CAIMTGADTQYF.

The genes are TRBV29-1 and TRBJ1-1. The germline V gene encodes CDR1 SQVTM and CDR2 ANQGSEA. CDR3 size: 12 residues. This CDR3 reads CSVTVRPTEAFF.

This chain joins TRBV7-9 and TRBJ2-7. The CDR3 is 12 residues long. The germline CDR1 and CDR2 sequences are SEHNR and FQNEAQ (reference sequence). The CDR3 reads CASGGQTYEQYF. Full variable domain (rest looked up from reference TRBV7-9 and TRBJ2-7): DTGVSQNPRHKITKRGQNVTFRCDPISEHNRLYWYRQTLGQGPEFLTYFQNEAQLEKSRLLSDRFSAERPKGSFSTLEIQRTEQGDSAMYLCASGGQTYEQYFGPGTRLTVT.

The chain combines TRBV20-1 with TRBJ2-1; without DNA, the TCRdb call of TRBD1 cannot be checked. There are 12 residues in the CDR3. The germline gives CDR1 DFQATT, CDR2 SNEGSKA (reference sequence). This CDR3 is CSARVRDNEQFF.

The chain joins TRBV27 to TRBJ2-2. Germline V lookup: CDR1 MNHEY, CDR2 SMNVEV (reference sequence). CDR3 size: 14 residues. The CDR3 loop reads CASSLYPNTGELFF.

The chain links TRBV9 to TRBJ2-5; the D call of TRBD2 rests on TCRdb alone, since no DNA is present to check it. In germline, CDR1 is SGDLS, CDR2 YYNGEE. CDR3 length: 16 residues. The CDR3 is CASSVLAGGLPETQYF.

The CDR3 sequence is CASSQDHGRGVLSSYNEQFF. The J gene is TRBJ2-1, the V gene TRBV4-3; TCRdb calls TRBD1, which cannot be checked without DNA. Germline assignment: CDR1 LGHNA and CDR2 YSLEER. This CDR3 has 20 residues.

This rearrangement joins TRBV7-9 to TRBJ1-5; TCRdb's D call of TRBD1 is untestable without DNA. CDR3 length: 15 residues. Germline lookup yields CDR1 SEHNR and CDR2 FQNEAQ (reference sequence). CDR3 in amino acids: CASSFAGDLHQPQHF.

V is TRBV20-1 and J is TRBJ2-1. CDR1 and CDR2 from the germline V gene are DFQATT and SNEGSKA (reference sequence). This CDR3 region has 15 residues. This CDR3 reads CSARTPRLDPNEQFF.

The J gene is TRBJ2-7, the V gene TRBV29-1. The CDR3 sequence is 12 residues long. Germline CDR1 is SQVTM and CDR2 is ANQGSEA. The CDR3 sequence: CSGGQSSYEQYF.

The V gene is TRBV5-6, the J gene TRBJ2-2; TCRdb's D call of TRBD2 is untestable without DNA. This CDR3 region has 14 residues. Germline V lookup: CDR1 SGHDT, CDR2 YYEEEE. CDR3 amino acids: CASSLGTLQGELFF.

This chain uses TRBV12-3 or TRBV12-4 with TRBJ1-2. The CDR3 runs to 13 residues. CDR3 sequence: CASSPWTEDGYTF.

V is TRBV7-9 and J is TRBJ2-7. The CDR3 has 13 residues. CDR1 and CDR2 from the germline V gene are SEHNR and FQNEAQ (reference sequence). The CDR3 loop reads CASSPAGVYEQYF.

J is TRBJ2-1 and V is TRBV20-1. CDR1 is DFQATT, CDR2 SNEGSKA, per germline (reference sequence). The CDR3 totals 18 residues. The CDR3 is CSARDFRTQNAADNEQFF.

The chain is built from TRBV7-8 and TRBJ1-2; TCRdb reports TRBD1, a call that lacks DNA to check it against. The CDR3 loop spans 19 amino acids. From germline, CDR1 is SGHVS and CDR2 FQNEAQ. CDR3 sequence reads: CASRLAMNQEQAHEDGYTF.

CDR3 in amino acids: CASSHSGIPSTDTQYF. The chain joins TRBV7-9 to TRBJ2-3. This CDR3 contains 16 residues. Germline loops: CDR1 SEHNR, CDR2 FQNEAQ (reference sequence).

The genes are TRBV19 and TRBJ2-3; the D call from TCRdb, TRBD1, cannot be confirmed without DNA. This CDR3 has 13 residues. The germline V gene encodes CDR1 LNHDA and CDR2 SQIVND (reference sequence). The CDR3 sequence is CASGTPEPDTQYF.

J is TRBJ1-2 and V is TRBV30; TCRdb outputs TRBD1, but without DNA this stays unchecked. Germline CDR1 and CDR2: GTSNPN and SVGIG (reference sequence). The length of the CDR3 is 17 residues. This CDR3 is CACHRRTGLSIYYGYTF.

This rearrangement joins TRBV6-2 or TRBV6-3 to TRBJ2-1. Germline assignment: CDR1 MNHEY and CDR2 SVGEGT. The CDR3 sequence is 14 residues long. CDR3 in amino acids: CASSYSSSYNEQFF.

V and J are TRBV4-2 and TRBJ2-7; TCRdb designates TRBD2, a call that cannot be tested without DNA. The CDR3 covers 15 residues. The germline gives CDR1 LGHNA, CDR2 YNFKEQ. CDR3: CASSQGRGGNYEQYF.

The chain recombines TRBV7-9 with TRBJ1-1. Germline CDR1 reads SEHNR; CDR2 reads FQNEAQ (reference sequence). The CDR3 consists of 15 residues. CDR3 region: CASSSLGMGNTEAFF.

V and J are TRBV11-3 and TRBJ2-5. This CDR3 has 15 residues. Germline V lookup: CDR1 SGHNT, CDR2 YENEEA. CDR3 protein: CASSSPIGNQETQYF.

V usage is TRBV7-8 and J usage is TRBJ2-5; TCRdb's D gene call, TRBD1, goes unchecked for lack of DNA. Germline CDR1 SGHVS, CDR2 FQNEAQ. The CDR3 contains 12 residues. The CDR3 spells CASSWGDLTQYF.

The rearrangement links TRBV4-3 to TRBJ2-1; TCRdb returns TRBD1, unconfirmable since there is no DNA. Germline values: CDR1 LGHNA, CDR2 YSLEER. The CDR3 totals 18 residues. The chain's CDR3 is CTSSQDAPGHPGYNEQFF.

The chain uses TRBV14 and TRBJ2-3; TCRdb's D gene call, TRBD1, goes unchecked for lack of DNA. Germline CDR1 and CDR2: SGHDN and FVKESK. The CDR3 totals 13 residues. CDR3 protein: CASSQVISGLQYF. Supplemented by reference TRBV14 and TRBJ2-3, the full variable domain reads EAGVTQFPSHSVIEKGQTVTLRCDPISGHDNLYWYRRVMGKEIKFLLHFVKESKQDESGMPNNRFLAERTGGTYSTLKVQPAELEDSGVYFCASSQVISGLQYFGPGTRLTVL.

The chain recombines TRBV12-3 or TRBV12-4 with TRBJ2-1; TCRdb indicates TRBD2, and absent DNA this call remains unverified. This CDR3 has 12 amino acids. CDR3 protein: CASSLLGDEQFF.

The chain has TRBV29-1 and TRBJ1-2. The germline V gene encodes CDR1 SQVTM and CDR2 ANQGSEA. The CDR3 is made up of 12 amino acids. The CDR3 sequence: CSVEGLNYGYTF. Based on the CDR3 plus reference TRBV29-1 and TRBJ1-2, the full variable domain is SAVISQKPSRDICQRGTSLTIQCQVDSQVTMMFWYRQQPGQSLTLIATANQGSEATYESGFVIDKFPISRPNLTFSTLTVSNMSPEDSSIYLCSVEGLNYGYTFGSGTRLTVV.